One TCR beta chain is described in this entry. The record originates from a study of blood T cell repertoires in COVID-19. Study-wide context: Samples representing acute and convalescent COVID-19 were sourced from the United States, Italy and Spain.

The repertoire was sequenced with immunoSEQ multiplex PCR; TCRdb's copy has only in-frame clones and lacks some. The sample comprises 90,000 to 110,000 clones, 70% to 90% of which are singletons, and around 1.1% rests with the top ten. The germline gives CDR1 MNHNY, CDR2 SVGAGI (reference sequence). The V gene end was trimmed by 5 bases and the J gene end by 2 bases; junction bases not matched to a gene: 8. The CDR3 sequence is 17 residues long. The TCR originated in a human donor in a cohort sampled during active COVID-19. Sequencing was carried out using peripheral blood. The chain recombines TRBV6-6 with TRBJ1-6; TRBD1 matches at 8 bases. CDR3 sequence reads: CASSRQGQGTYNSPLHF. The CDR3 nucleotides read TGTGCCAGCAGTCGACAGGGGCAAGGGACCTATAATTCACCCCTCCACTTT.